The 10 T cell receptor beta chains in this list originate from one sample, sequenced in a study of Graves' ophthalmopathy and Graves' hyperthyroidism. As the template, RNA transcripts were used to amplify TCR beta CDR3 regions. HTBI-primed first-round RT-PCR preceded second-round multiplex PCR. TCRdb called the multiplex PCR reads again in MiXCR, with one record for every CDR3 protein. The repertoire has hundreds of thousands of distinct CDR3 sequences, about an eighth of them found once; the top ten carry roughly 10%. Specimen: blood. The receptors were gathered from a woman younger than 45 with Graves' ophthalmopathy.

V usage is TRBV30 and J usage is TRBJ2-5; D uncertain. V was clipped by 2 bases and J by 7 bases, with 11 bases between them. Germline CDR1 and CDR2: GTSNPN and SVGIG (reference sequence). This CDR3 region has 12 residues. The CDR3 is CAWSRSSVTQYF. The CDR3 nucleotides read TGTGCCTGGAGTCGGAGCTCAGTGACCCAGTACTTC.

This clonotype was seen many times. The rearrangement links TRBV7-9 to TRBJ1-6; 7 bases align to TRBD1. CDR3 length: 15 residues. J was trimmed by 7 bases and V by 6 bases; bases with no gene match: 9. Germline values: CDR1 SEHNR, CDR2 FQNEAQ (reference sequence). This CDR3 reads CASRPEGQLNSPLHF. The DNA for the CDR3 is TGTGCCAGCAGACCCGAGGGACAGCTGAATTCACCCCTCCACTTT.

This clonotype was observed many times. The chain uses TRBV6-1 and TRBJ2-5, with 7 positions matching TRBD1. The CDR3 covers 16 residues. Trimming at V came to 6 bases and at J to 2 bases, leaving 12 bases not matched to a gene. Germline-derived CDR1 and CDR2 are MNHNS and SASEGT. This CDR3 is CASRDHHRGGQETQYF. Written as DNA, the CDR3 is TGTGCCAGCAGAGATCACCACAGGGGCGGGCAAGAGACCCAGTACTTC.

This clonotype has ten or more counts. The CDR3 reads CSARPDGSAYEQYF. CDR3 bases: TGCAGTGCTAGACCGGACGGATCAGCCTACGAGCAGTACTTC. The V gene is TRBV20-1, the J gene TRBJ2-7; D not certain. Deletions cut 2 bases from V and 2 bases from J, with 13 bases between. Per germline, CDR1 DFQATT and CDR2 SNEGSKA (reference sequence). The CDR3 has 14 amino acids.

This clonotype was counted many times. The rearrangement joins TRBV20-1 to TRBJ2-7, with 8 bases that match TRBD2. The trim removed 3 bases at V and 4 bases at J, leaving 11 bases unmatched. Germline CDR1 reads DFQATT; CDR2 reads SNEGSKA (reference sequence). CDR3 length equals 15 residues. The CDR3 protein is CSARLISGRLYEQYF. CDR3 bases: TGCAGTGCTAGGCTTATCAGCGGGAGACTTTACGAGCAGTACTTC.

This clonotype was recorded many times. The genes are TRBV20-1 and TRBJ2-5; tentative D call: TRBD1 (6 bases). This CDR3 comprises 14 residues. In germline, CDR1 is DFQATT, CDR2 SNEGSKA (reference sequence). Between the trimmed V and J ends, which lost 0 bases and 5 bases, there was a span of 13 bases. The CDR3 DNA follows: TGCAGTGCTAGAGACGGGACCAGGGGCGAGACCCAGTACTTC. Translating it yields CSARDGTRGETQYF.

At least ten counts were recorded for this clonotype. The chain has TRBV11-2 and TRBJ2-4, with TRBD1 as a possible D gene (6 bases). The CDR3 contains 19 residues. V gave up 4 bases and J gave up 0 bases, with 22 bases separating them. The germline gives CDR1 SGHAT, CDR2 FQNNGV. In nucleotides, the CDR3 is TGTGCCAGCAGCTCGGTGGGGGCCCCACGGTTCCTAGCCAAAAACATTCAGTACTTC. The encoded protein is CASSSVGAPRFLAKNIQYF.

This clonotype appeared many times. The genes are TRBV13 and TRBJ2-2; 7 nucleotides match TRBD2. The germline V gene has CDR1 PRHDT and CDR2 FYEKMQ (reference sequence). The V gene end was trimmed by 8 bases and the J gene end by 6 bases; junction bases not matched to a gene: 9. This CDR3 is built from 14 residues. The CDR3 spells CASGKSGRAGELFF. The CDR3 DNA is TGTGCCAGCGGAAAATCAGGGAGGGCCGGGGAGCTGTTTTTT.

In nucleotides, the CDR3 is TGCAGCGTGGAGAAGGCCGAGCGGGGGGAGCTGTTTTTT. It is translated as CSVEKAERGELFF. The genes are TRBV29-1 and TRBJ2-2; maybe TRBD2 (5 bases). Deletions cut 6 bases from V and 8 bases from J, with 16 bases between. The CDR3 runs 13 residues. In germline, CDR1 is SQVTM, CDR2 ANQGSEA.

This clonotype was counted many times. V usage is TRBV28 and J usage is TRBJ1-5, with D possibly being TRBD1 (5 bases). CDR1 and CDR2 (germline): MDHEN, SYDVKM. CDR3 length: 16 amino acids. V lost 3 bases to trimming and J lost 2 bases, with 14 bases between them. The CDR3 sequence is CASSLGMGVGNQPQHF. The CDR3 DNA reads TGTGCCAGCAGTTTGGGTATGGGGGTTGGCAATCAGCCCCAGCATTTT. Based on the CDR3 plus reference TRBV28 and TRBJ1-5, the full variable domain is DVKVTQSSRYLVKRTGEKVFLECVQDMDHENMFWYRQDPGLGLRLIYFSYDVKMKEKGDIPEGYSVSREKKERFSLILESASTNQTSMYLCASSLGMGVGNQPQHFGDGTRLSIL.